A selection of T cell receptor beta chains follows, all from one sample in a study of T cells in narcolepsy. Sequencing used immunoSEQ multiplex PCR; TCRdb keeps in-frame clones, though not all of them. The table includes tens of thousands of clones, 75% to 90% detected once. The sequencing input was CD45RA- memory CD4+ T cells from PBMCs. These receptors all stem from a human donor with narcolepsy. CDR3s include the opening cysteine and the closing phenylalanine or tryptophan. Clone size is shown for a subset of rows, as once, few, many or a class of expanded clone.

TRBJ1-1 14 TRBV5-1 NA CASRPRGSVSEAFF
TRBJ2-1 13 TRBV29-1 NA CSVPSDSEEGQFF
TRBJ1-5 17 TRBV19 few CASSSGGAGYSNQPQHF
TRBJ2-3 18 TRBV14 NA CASSPLRQIYTGADTQYF
TRBJ2-2 16 TRBV9 NA CASSDPRQRNTGELFF
TRBJ1-2 12 TRBV6-6 NA CATTSQGYGYTF
TRBJ1-3 15 TRBV6-1 NA CASSEAGNSGNTIYF
TRBJ2-1 13 TRBV5-1 NA CASSLATPNEQFF
TRBJ2-1 14 TRBV9 NA CASSVDVFGAEQFF
TRBJ2-2 16 TRBV11-2 NA CASSFFEGSNTGELFF
TRBJ1-2 14 TRBV6-5 NA CASRRTGGGSGYTF
TRBJ1-2 12 TRBV15 NA CATSIRTSGYTF
TRBJ1-1 12 TRBV6-1 few CASSSAGRGWIF
TRBJ2-1 13 TRBV6-6 NA CASSTYRGNEQFF
TRBJ2-3 17 TRBV5-1 NA CASSLGVFTTSTDTQYF
TRBJ2-7 14 TRBV7-2 NA CASSLSGFSYEQYF
TRBJ1-1 15 TRBV30 NA CAWSARQGANTEAFF
TRBJ1-3 15 TRBV2 few CASSEDANSGNTIYF
TRBJ2-7 13 TRBV6-6 few CASNTRPVGEQYF
TRBJ1-1 21 TRBV2 few CASSEALREWGQGAMWTEAFF
TRBJ1-1 16 TRBV7-8 NA CASSLAGYGLMGEAFF
TRBJ1-1 13 TRBV30 NA CAWNRGGNTEAFF
TRBJ1-2 15 TRBV9 NA CASSVDGGQVEGYTF
TRBJ1-1 14 TRBV7-3 NA CASSLGGLNTEAFF
TRBJ2-3 14 TRBV5-6 NA CASSPIGAGDTQYF
TRBJ2-5 13 TRBV30 NA CAWSVGVQETQYF
TRBJ1-1 13 TRBV15 NA CATSSPGAVEAFF
TRBJ2-5 15 TRBV5-8 NA CASSFGQGVMETQYF
TRBJ1-1 20 TRBV28 NA CASSWPRRTLKLSLDREAFF
TRBJ2-2 15 TRBV6-5 NA CASSRNHVNTGELFF
TRBJ2-1 15 TRBV7-9 NA CASSNGGTEGNEQFF
TRBJ1-3 16 TRBV7-9 NA CASSSDRGWGGNTIYF
TRBJ1-1 15 TRBV21-1 once CASSERLTGRTEAFF
TRBJ1-1 16 TRBV27 NA CASSRGQGEMNTEAFF
TRBJ2-5 13 TRBV19 NA CASGGGGAETQYF
TRBJ2-7 14 TRBV30 NA CAWSPSGSFNEQYF
TRBJ1-4 14 TRBV5-1 few CASSPARADEKLFF
TRBJ2-1 17 TRBV7-2 NA CASSLGGGASGYNEQFF
TRBJ1-3 15 TRBV9 NA CASSVMADSGNTIYF
NA 16 TRBV29-1 NA CSAPVGGGSSYNGQFF
TRBJ1-4 15 TRBV6-1 NA CASSEARGAGEKLFF
TRBJ2-7 14 TRBV7-9 NA CASSVGPNNYEQYF
TRBJ2-1 17 TRBV7-8 NA CASSFAGTFFSYNEQFF
TRBJ1-5 14 TRBV28 NA CASKFGVGRVPQHF
TRBJ2-1 11 TRBV2 few CASGRLYEQFF
TRBJ2-1 14 TRBV2 NA CASRARDRDDEQFF
TRBJ1-5 12 TRBV7-9 NA CASSRAYQPQHF
TRBJ2-3 15 TRBV5-1 NA CASSPQGYSADTQYF
TRBJ1-1 12 TRBV19 NA CASTDRAFLAFF
TRBJ2-3 13 TRBV11-3 NA CASSLGQGNTQYF
TRBJ2-7 15 TRBV11-2 NA CASSWGRGPEYEQYF